This is a list of T cell receptor beta chains from one sample in a study of regulatory T cells in long-lasting Graves disease. TCRdb redid the calling of the multiplex PCR reads with MiXCR, one entry per CDR3 protein. The data contain about 220,000 distinct CDR3 sequences, roughly a fifth of them seen just once; the ten biggest clones take up around 11%. This sample was shared with a second study, whose subject was T cells in Graves' hyperthyroidism and ophthalmopathy.

The sequences come from peripheral blood mononuclear cells (PBMCs), collected at new diagnosis, from a patient treated with antithyroid drugs. The origin of the receptors is a woman aged 30 to 39 with Graves disease. Both conserved end residues are part of each CDR3. A D gene is named only where the DNA matches it firmly. Clone sizes are given selectively: once, few, many, or a class where the clone is expanded.

j_gene,abundance,v_gene,d_gene,CDR3aa,CDR3nt
TRBJ2-5,many,TRBV30,-,CAWSRTPQETQYF,TGTGCCTGGAGCCGGACACCTCAAGAGACCCAGTACTTC
TRBJ2-7,many,TRBV28,-,CASSPGQFLSYEQYF,TGTGCCAGCAGCCCCGGACAGTTCCTCTCCTACGAGCAGTACTTC
TRBJ2-1,many,TRBV11-2,-,CASSLARLSSYNEQFF,TGTGCCAGCAGCTTAGCGAGGCTAAGCTCCTACAATGAGCAGTTCTTC
TRBJ2-5,many,TRBV28,-,CASSKYRVGVETQYF,TGTGCCAGCAGTAAATACAGGGTTGGGGTGGAGACCCAGTACTTC
TRBJ2-1,many,TRBV5-6,-,CASSPTGTFSYNEQFF,TGTGCCAGCAGTCCGACCGGGACCTTCTCCTACAATGAGCAGTTCTTC
TRBJ1-1,many,TRBV7-2,-,CASSSRNTEAFF,TGTGCCAGCAGCTCGAGGAACACTGAAGCTTTCTTT
TRBJ2-5,many,TRBV11-2,-,CASSLVTGRGLSGREETQYF,TGTGCCAGCAGCTTAGTTACGGGTAGAGGACTATCGGGGCGTGAAGAGACCCAGTACTTC
TRBJ1-1,many,TRBV12-3/TRBV12-4,-,CASRSGFGGAFF,TGTGCCAGCAGATCAGGGTTCGGGGGAGCTTTCTTT
TRBJ1-3,many,TRBV6-1,-,CATMSPGAGNTIYF,TGTGCCACCATGAGTCCGGGCGCTGGAAACACCATATATTTT
TRBJ1-4,many,TRBV6-1,-,CASNPRRVAGSEKLFF,TGTGCCAGCAATCCCCGGAGGGTTGCGGGAAGTGAAAAACTGTTTTTT
TRBJ1-5,-,TRBV28,-,CASTLGGGGNQPQHF,TGTGCCAGCACCCTCGGGGGGGGAGGCAATCAGCCCCAGCATTTT
TRBJ2-3,many,TRBV2,-,CASKRAGASTDTQYF,TGTGCCAGCAAGCGGGCAGGGGCGAGCACAGATACGCAGTATTTT
TRBJ1-2,many,TRBV19,-,CASSIAADSPRGYTF,TGTGCCAGTAGTATAGCGGCGGACAGCCCCAGGGGCTACACCTTC
TRBJ1-4,many,TRBV6-2/TRBV6-3,-,CASSFRGLANEKLFF,TGTGCCAGCAGTTTCCGTGGATTGGCTAATGAAAAACTGTTTTTT
TRBJ1-6,many,TRBV6-1,TRBD1,CASSDFRDRDNSPLHF,TGTGCCAGCAGTGACTTCCGGGACAGAGATAATTCACCCCTCCACTTT
TRBJ1-6,-,TRBV9,TRBD1,CASSKWTGSYNSPLHF,TGTGCCAGCAGTAAGTGGACAGGTTCTTATAATTCACCCCTCCACTTT
TRBJ1-1,many,TRBV12-3/TRBV12-4,-,CASSTRGNTEAFF,TGTGCCAGCAGTACCCGGGGCAACACTGAAGCTTTCTTT
TRBJ1-3,many,TRBV20-1,TRBD1,CSARLTGTGNTIYF,TGCAGTGCTCGACTGACAGGGACTGGAAACACCATATATTTT
TRBJ1-2,many,TRBV11-3,-,CASSLGGLNGYTF,TGTGCCAGCAGCCTCGGGGGTCTGAATGGCTACACCTTC
TRBJ2-7,many,TRBV5-1,TRBD2,CASSLAVSGTHEQYF,TGCGCCAGCAGCTTGGCGGTTAGCGGGACCCACGAGCAGTACTTC